Sequencing of this T cell receptor (beta chain) was carried out in a study of cytotoxic CD8 clonotypes in ibrutinib-treated CLL. Between the trimmed V and J ends, which lost 5 bases and 7 bases, there was a span of 11 bases. Per germline, CDR1 SGHTA and CDR2 FQGNSA. The CDR3 has 13 residues. The table came from immunoSEQ multiplex PCR; TCRdb's copy has only in-frame clones and leaves some out. Of approximately 100,000 clones listed, 50% to 65% are singletons. The TCR sequence derives from a human donor with chronic lymphocytic leukemia. Sample: PBMCs, taken after 24 months of ibrutinib treatment. The chain uses TRBV7-2 and TRBJ1-4; D is unclear. The CDR3 loop reads CASSLSQAEKLFF. The CDR3 bases are TGTGCCAGCAGCCTCTCTCAGGCTGAAAAACTGTTTTTT.